This TCR beta chain was retrieved from a study of cytomegalovirus exposure and HLA in healthy donors (dated by TCRdb to 2017 to 2019). In terms of the full investigation: A later analysis indicated that the 90 to 150 validation repertoires were generated on the platform also employed for the roughly 650 repertoires of the first cohort. The study was designed to test whether signatures of past pathogen exposure could be identified by cataloging public T cell receptors. Besides the first cohort of approximately 670 subjects, a separate validation cohort made up of roughly 120 different subjects was used. High-throughput TCR immunosequencing, statistical association of individual TCRs with disease status, and machine learning were combined to predict cytomegalovirus infection status. Paper-wide results and their limitations: A later analysis lacked HLA typing for the validation cohort, so it scored co-occurrence in that cohort across all 120 or so repertoires. The authors suggested that the approach could potentially be generalized to other disease states and immunological phenotypes. A few of the identified cytomegalovirus-associated TCR beta chains were confirmed in vitro to be specific for cytomegalovirus antigens. Most TCR sequences were observed very rarely across donors, whereas some public TCRs were present in many individuals. In the study, approximately 150 TCR beta chains were listed as associated with cytomegalovirus. Of the cluster scores, about 94% were above 0 in a later analysis, which found that TCRs clustered in the first cohort also tended to co-occur in the 90 to 150 validation repertoires. Cytomegalovirus status was reported to be diagnosed by the classifier with high specificity and sensitivity in both the original and validation cohorts.

Library preparation used the immunoSEQ multiplex PCR assay. Concerning the study's data processing: To diagnose cytomegalovirus status from the catalog of TCR beta chain sequences, a statistical classification framework was built. TCRdb limited this immuneACCESS table to in-frame rearrangements with V and J called. A share of clones is missing; checked studies link under half to unresolved V genes, and the rest is unexplained. Clone size and the V and J calls come from that table; the DNA yielded D and trimming. For this sample the table gives around 70,000 clones, of which approximately 96% were detected only once. The top ten clones comprise approximately 3.4% of the sample. The donors were included in the validation cohort of over a hundred subjects, a group kept apart from the roughly 690-subject first cohort. On this clone itself: Its recognized antigen is unknown. No much larger clonotype is one base removed from it; base qualities were not supplied.

V and J lose 4 bases and 6 bases, and a span of 21 bases separates them. The CDR3 numbers 16 residues from cysteine through phenylalanine. Only CDR3 DNA remains: 48 bases, in frame from the first base. CDR1 SGDLS and CDR2 YYNGEE were looked up in the germline V gene. The clonotype comes from a man between 18 and 29 years old in good health and CMV-seronegative. The chain is encoded by TRBV9 joined to TRBJ2-3; a weak D assignment points to TRBD2 (5 bases agree). Source material: PBMCs. The DNA reads as follows: TGTGCCAGCAGCCCTCGGCCGGGTCGGGGTGACGATACGCAGTATTTT. It specifies CASSPRPGRGDDTQYF. Reference TRBV9 and TRBJ2-3 proteins supply the regions before and after the CDR3; the full variable domain is: DSGVTQTPKHLITATGQRVTLRCSPRSGDLSVYWYQQSLDQGLQFLIQYYNGEERAKGNILERFSAQQFPDLHSELNLSSLELGDSALYFCASSPRPGRGDDTQYFGPGTRLTVL.